A single sample is the source of the 11 T cell receptor beta chains below, sequenced in a study of T cell changes during pregnancy in multiple sclerosis. Sequenced by immunoSEQ multiplex PCR; TCRdb stores in-frame clones only, minus some. The sample carries tens of thousands of clones, around 94% recorded once. Material: CD4+ T cells from peripheral blood mononuclear cells, obtained before pregnancy. These receptors all stem from a female donor with multiple sclerosis, enrolled in a pregnancy study.

This clone has only one observation. This chain connects TRBV2 to TRBJ2-5; no firm D call. This CDR3 is 12 amino acids long. Trimming pared 5 bases from V and 1 base from J, leaving 5 bases between. CDR1 is SNHLY and CDR2 is FYNNEI in the germline V gene. The CDR3 loop reads CASSYSQETQYF. The CDR3 bases are TGTGCCAGCAGTTACAGCCAAGAGACCCAGTACTTC.

This chain connects TRBV2 to TRBJ2-2; tentatively, D is TRBD1 (5 bases). Trimming took off 2 bases at V and 6 bases at J, with 13 bases between the two ends. The CDR3 totals 15 residues. Germline CDR1 reads SNHLY; CDR2 reads FYNNEI. In DNA, the CDR3 is TGTGCCAGCAGTGAAAATGGGGCCGCGGCCGGGGAGCTGTTTTTT. Amino acid sequence: CASSENGAAAGELFF.

The CDR3 spells CASSLHGGADTGELFF. The CDR3 region has the DNA TGTGCCAGCAGCTTACACGGGGGGGCCGACACCGGGGAGCTGTTTTTT. This chain connects TRBV7-9 to TRBJ2-2; 8 bases align to TRBD2. This CDR3 has 16 residues. V lost 2 bases, J lost 3 bases, and 5 bases stayed unmatched. Germline lookup yields CDR1 SEHNR and CDR2 FQNEAQ (reference sequence).

This chain uses TRBV5-8 with TRBJ1-5, with D perhaps matching TRBD1 (6 bases). V was clipped by 4 bases and J by 2 bases, with 10 bases between them. Germline assignment: CDR1 SGHTS and CDR2 YDEGEE. The CDR3 has 14 residues. The CDR3: CASSPKGGNQPQHF. The CDR3 DNA reads as TGTGCCAGCAGCCCGAAGGGGGGCAATCAGCCCCAGCATTTT. The full variable domain, with the rest looked up from reference TRBV5-8 and TRBJ1-5, is EAGVTQSPTHLIKTRGQQATLRCSPISGHTSVYWYQQALGLGLQFLLWYDEGEERNRGNFPPRFSGRQFPNYSSELNVNALELEDSALYLCASSPKGGNQPQHFGDGTRLSIL.

The gene calls are TRBV6-5 and TRBJ2-3; 8 nucleotides match TRBD2. Germline V gene lookup returns CDR1 MNHEY and CDR2 SVGAGI. The junction had 6 bases not matched to a gene; V was cut back by 3 bases and J by 1 base. The CDR3 totals 16 residues. DNA of the CDR3: TGTGCCAGCAGTTATGGGGCGGGGGGACGCACAGATACGCAGTATTTT. Protein: CASSYGAGGRTDTQYF.

DNA for the CDR3: TGCGCCAGCAGCTTGATACCTAGCACCGGGGAGCTGTTTTTT. Protein sequence: CASSLIPSTGELFF. The chain is built from TRBV5-1 and TRBJ2-2; D gene uncertain. The ends were cut back, 1 base at V and 4 bases at J, with 8 bases in the middle. The length of the CDR3 is 14 residues. CDR1 and CDR2 (germline): SGHRS, YFSETQ.

The rearrangement joins TRBV10-1 to TRBJ1-2, with a weak D call TRBD1 (5 bases). Trimming pared 0 bases from V and 7 bases from J, leaving 9 bases between. This CDR3 has 13 residues. Germline V lookup: CDR1 WNHNN, CDR2 SYGVQD (reference sequence). The CDR3 coding sequence is TGCGCCAGCAGTGAGTCAGGGACTTCTGGCTACACCTTC. The encoded protein is CASSESGTSGYTF.

The genes are TRBV14 and TRBJ2-1; TRBD2 agrees at 8 bases. This CDR3 is 13 amino acids long. CDR1 is SGHDN, CDR2 FVKESK, per germline. V shed 4 bases, J shed 7 bases, and the junction held 3 bases outside the gene matches. The CDR3 protein is CASSPKRGNEQFF. CDR3 sequence (DNA): TGTGCCAGCAGCCCGAAGCGGGGGAATGAGCAGTTCTTC. Combining the CDR3 with reference TRBV14 and TRBJ2-1 gives the whole variable domain EAGVTQFPSHSVIEKGQTVTLRCDPISGHDNLYWYRRVMGKEIKFLLHFVKESKQDESGMPNNRFLAERTGGTYSTLKVQPAELEDSGVYFCASSPKRGNEQFFGPGTRLTVL.

The genes are TRBV7-2 and TRBJ2-5; 8 nucleotides agree with TRBD2. J lost 9 bases, V lost 4 bases, and 16 bases had no gene match. CDR1 is SGHTA, CDR2 FQGNSA, per germline. This CDR3 spans 16 amino acids. CDR3 nucleotides: TGTGCCAGCAGCTCCCGGGTCGGGGGCGCCGGGGGGGCCCAGTACTTC. This sequence encodes CASSSRVGGAGGAQYF.

The chain couples TRBV5-5 to TRBJ1-1, with TRBD1 as a possible D gene (6 bases). This CDR3 is 14 amino acids long. Germline CDR1 and CDR2: SGHKS and YYEKEE (reference sequence). The germline V and J ends were trimmed by 7 bases and 6 bases, with 19 bases remaining between them. CDR3: CASGWTAPMAEAFF. CDR3 coding DNA: TGTGCCAGCGGATGGACAGCACCAATGGCTGAAGCTTTCTTT.

This rearrangement joins TRBV15 to TRBJ2-5; D might be TRBD2 (5 bases). V lost 5 bases and J 7 bases, leaving 17 bases between the germline ends. The CDR3 is 14 amino acids. Germline V CDR1 and CDR2: LNHNV, YYDKDF (reference sequence). CDR3 coding DNA: TGTGCCACCAGCTCCCGGACGGGATTAGGGACCCAGTACTTC. Translation: CATSSRTGLGTQYF.